This T cell receptor beta chain was found in a study of identical twins. Carrying unique molecular identifiers, the cDNA also gained a universal primer site through template switching. TCRdb analysed the 5' RACE reads with MiXCR anew, one entry per CDR3 protein. The sample holds hundreds of thousands of distinct CDR3 sequences, around a sixth seen once. A further study also used this sample, focusing on T cells expressing NK-cell markers. As that report states: In a group of 5 or 6 donors, dominant NKG2C+ clonotypes represented about 1.0-8% of CD8+ T cells.

This TCR was sampled from a woman younger than 35 in good health. Sequencing was done on a sample of PBMCs.

The CDR3 loop reads CAISSPSGGGETQYF. CDR3 sequence (DNA): TGTGCCATCTCCTCCCCCAGCGGGGGAGGAGAGACCCAGTACTTC. V and J are TRBV10-3 and TRBJ2-5, with 8 bases that match TRBD2. The length of the CDR3 is 15 residues. Germline CDR1 is ENHRY and CDR2 is SYGVKD. J lost 4 bases, V lost 8 bases, and 12 bases had no gene match.